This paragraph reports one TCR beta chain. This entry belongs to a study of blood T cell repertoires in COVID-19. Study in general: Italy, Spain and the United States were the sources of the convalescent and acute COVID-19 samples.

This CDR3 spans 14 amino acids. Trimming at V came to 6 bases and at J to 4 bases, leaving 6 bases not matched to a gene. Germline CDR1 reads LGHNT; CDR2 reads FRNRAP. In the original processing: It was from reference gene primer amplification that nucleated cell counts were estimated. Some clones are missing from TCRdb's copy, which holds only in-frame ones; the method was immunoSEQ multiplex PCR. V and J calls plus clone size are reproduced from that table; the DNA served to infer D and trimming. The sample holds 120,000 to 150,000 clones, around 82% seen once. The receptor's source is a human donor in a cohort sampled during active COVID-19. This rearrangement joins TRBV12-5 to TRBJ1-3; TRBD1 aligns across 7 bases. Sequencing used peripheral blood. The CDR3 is CASGTTGAGNTIYF. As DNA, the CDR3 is TGTGCTAGTGGCACTACAGGGGCCGGAAACACCATATATTTT.